Each of the 26 T cell receptor beta chains below was sequenced from the same sample in a study of human T cells and chemical hapten exposure. TCRdb ran MiXCR on the RACE reads and lists one entry per CDR3 protein. Of some 60,000 distinct CDR3 sequences in the sample, about 11% were seen once. Time point defined: pre-sensitization, week 0. Noted treatment: therapeutic diphenylcyclopropenone sensitization with weekly scalp DPC. This material consisted of whole blood, taken in connection with sensitization to the hapten diphenylcyclopropenone (DPC). These receptors were obtained from a woman between 40 and 55 years old with alopecia areata. Some clones in this sample may be carry-over from other donors' samples.

In this sample, this clonotype turned up a few times. The chain uses TRBV3-1 and TRBJ2-7; D is perhaps TRBD2 (6 bases). This CDR3 region has 16 residues. Germline V gene data show CDR1 as LGHDT and CDR2 as YNNKEL (reference sequence). The V end was cut by 1 base, the J end by 2 bases, with 15 bases between. The CDR3 bases are TGTGCCAGCAGCCAAGGCGGGAAACGGGCCCCCTACGAGCAGTACTTC. This gives the protein CASSQGGKRAPYEQYF.

This clonotype was seen more than once but under ten times. V is TRBV11-2 and J is TRBJ2-7; D remains ambiguous. This CDR3 contains 14 residues. V was cut by 4 bases and J by 6 bases, with 16 bases left in between. Germline lookup yields CDR1 SGHAT and CDR2 FQNNGV. The CDR3 here is CASSSSGVLGEQYF. CDR3 DNA: TGTGCCAGCAGCTCTTCGGGCGTCTTGGGCGAGCAGTACTTC.

The V call is TRBV5-4, the J call TRBJ2-1, with 11 nucleotides matching TRBD1. Germline V gene sequence: CDR1 SGHNT, CDR2 YYREEE (reference sequence). The J segment lost 2 bases and the V segment lost 4 bases, leaving 5 bases of the junction unmatched. The CDR3 loop spans 16 amino acids. CDR3 amino acids: CASSGRTGGPYNEQFF. The DNA of the CDR3 is TGTGCCAGCAGCGGCCGGACAGGGGGCCCCTACAATGAGCAGTTCTTC. The full variable domain, its missing parts supplied by reference TRBV5-4 and TRBJ2-1, is ETGVTQSPTHLIKTRGQQVTLRCSSQSGHNTVSWYQQALGQGPQFIFQYYREEENGRGNFPPRFSGLQFPNYSSELNVNALELDDSALYLCASSGRTGGPYNEQFFGPGTRLTVL.

This clonotype has a handful of counts. The chain employs TRBV30 and TRBJ1-3; no firm D call. The CDR3 is 15 amino acids. Germline V gene data show CDR1 as GTSNPN and CDR2 as SVGIG (reference sequence). V was clipped by 2 bases and J by 0 bases, with 11 bases between them. The DNA of the CDR3 is TGTGCCTGGAGTCCAACTTGGGGCTCTGGAAACACCATATATTTT. Protein sequence: CAWSPTWGSGNTIYF.

This clonotype was seen more than once but under ten times. The rearrangement joins TRBV19 to TRBJ2-3, with D possibly being TRBD2 (5 bases). The CDR3 spans 20 residues. Germline CDR1 LNHDA, CDR2 SQIVND (reference sequence). Between the trimmed V and J ends, which lost 0 bases and 2 bases, there was a span of 24 bases. The CDR3 loop is CASSIDPPFLADGLTDTQYF. The CDR3 DNA sequence: TGTGCCAGTAGTATAGATCCCCCCTTTTTGGCGGACGGACTCACAGATACGCAGTATTTT.

This clonotype was found a few times. The chain couples TRBV12-3 or TRBV12-4 to TRBJ1-5, with TRBD1 matching over 9 bases. The ends lost 1 base at V and 6 bases at J; junction bases unmatched: 10. The CDR3 sequence is 17 residues long. CDR3 DNA: TGTGCCAGCAGTTTAGAGATGGGACAGGGTTTGTCTCAGCCCCAGCATTTT. Translation gives CASSLEMGQGLSQPQHF.

This clonotype has more than one count but fewer than ten. The chain joins TRBV6-6 to TRBJ2-7; D is uncertain. This CDR3 has 16 residues. Germline assignment: CDR1 MNHNY and CDR2 SVGAGI (reference sequence). Trimming took off 0 bases at V and 0 bases at J, with 12 bases between the two ends. CDR3 nucleotide sequence: TGTGCCAGCAGTTACTCGACTGAGCACCTCTCCTACGAGCAGTACTTC. This translates into CASSYSTEHLSYEQYF.

The sample holds a few counts of this clonotype. The chain couples TRBV12-3 or TRBV12-4 to TRBJ2-7; tentatively, D is TRBD2 (5 bases). This CDR3 region has 14 residues. Trimming took off 7 bases at V and 2 bases at J, with 15 bases between the two ends. Here the CDR3 DNA reads TGTGCCAGCACCCCGGCGGGCTTCCCCTACGAGCAGTACTTC. Encoded protein: CASTPAGFPYEQYF.

This clonotype was found a few times. V and J are TRBV5-1 and TRBJ2-3, with 7 bases identical to TRBD1. There are 13 residues in the CDR3. The V segment lost 7 bases and the J segment 0 bases; nucleotides outside the gene matches: 2. From germline, CDR1 is SGHRS and CDR2 YFSETQ. The CDR3 region is CASSGQSTDTQYF. The DNA of the CDR3 is TGCGCCAGCTCGGGACAGAGCACAGATACGCAGTATTTT.

This clonotype was observed at least ten times. One end of the junction does not line up with germline, which may come from a read error. V is TRBV10-2 and J is TRBJ2-7, with 11 bases aligning to TRBD2. Germline CDR1 WSHSY, CDR2 SAAADI. CDR3 length equals 12 residues. The CDR3 loop is CASSVEASGRNF. The CDR3 region has the DNA TGCGCCAGCAGTGTGGAGGCTAGCGGGAGGAACTTC.

This chain uses TRBV6-5 with TRBJ1-4; D is ambiguous. Trimming cost V 10 bases and J 7 bases, with 19 bases left between them. Germline CDR1 and CDR2: MNHEY and SVGAGI. This CDR3 region has 14 residues. The CDR3, as DNA: TGTGCCACCGCTATGGAGGGTTCGGGTGAAAAACTGTTTTTT. This sequence encodes CATAMEGSGEKLFF.

This clonotype was recorded at least ten times. The rearrangement links TRBV7-2 to TRBJ1-2, with a possible D match to TRBD1 (5 bases). The germline gives CDR1 SGHTA, CDR2 FQGNSA. The CDR3 sequence is 13 residues long. The germline V and J ends were trimmed by 5 bases and 8 bases, with 15 bases remaining between them. CDR3 in DNA: TGTGCCAGCAGCACAGAGGGGTCGAGGGGCTACACCTTC. Translation gives CASSTEGSRGYTF.

This clonotype was recorded a few times. The genes are TRBV2 and TRBJ1-1; D is uncertain. The germline V gene encodes CDR1 SNHLY and CDR2 FYNNEI. The ends were cut back, 7 bases at V and 0 bases at J, with 15 bases in the middle. The CDR3 loop spans 15 amino acids. This chain's CDR3 is CASTRDGRVNTEAFF. The CDR3 region has the DNA TGTGCCAGCACCCGGGATGGCAGAGTGAACACTGAAGCTTTCTTT. The full variable domain, its missing parts supplied by reference TRBV2 and TRBJ1-1, is EPEVTQTPSHQVTQMGQEVILRCVPISNHLYFYWYRQILGQKVEFLVSFYNNEISEKSEIFDDQFSVERPDGSNFTLKIRSTKLEDSAMYFCASTRDGRVNTEAFFGQGTRLTVV.

A few counts support this clonotype. This chain links TRBV25-1 with TRBJ1-2, with D tentatively TRBD1 (6 bases). Trimming removed 9 bases at V and 8 bases at J, with 22 bases between. The CDR3 contains 14 residues. In germline, CDR1 is MGHDK, CDR2 SYGVNS. For the CDR3, the DNA is TGTGCCAGTGAAGAAGGGGGAGGTTCGAGGGGCTACACCTTC. Translated: CASEEGGGSRGYTF.

This chain joins TRBV14 and TRBJ2-1; D uncertain. V lost 0 bases and J lost 0, with 6 bases in between. Germline CDR1 SGHDN, CDR2 FVKESK. The CDR3 covers 15 residues. The CDR3 sequence is CASSQEVSSYNEQFF. CDR3 in DNA: TGTGCCAGCAGCCAAGAGGTGAGCTCCTACAATGAGCAGTTCTTC. The full variable domain, rest sourced from reference TRBV14 and TRBJ2-1, is EAGVTQFPSHSVIEKGQTVTLRCDPISGHDNLYWYRRVMGKEIKFLLHFVKESKQDESGMPNNRFLAERTGGTYSTLKVQPAELEDSGVYFCASSQEVSSYNEQFFGPGTRLTVL.

This chain links TRBV20-1 with TRBJ2-3; D is uncertain. V was clipped by 0 bases and J by 3 bases, with 13 bases between them. Germline loops: CDR1 DFQATT, CDR2 SNEGSKA (reference sequence). This CDR3 spans 15 amino acids. DNA for the CDR3: TGCAGTGCTAGAGATAGTCCCTTGGTAACAGATACGCAGTATTTT. Translation: CSARDSPLVTDTQYF.

The chain is built from TRBV10-3 and TRBJ2-7; maybe TRBD1 (5 bases). Germline CDR1 is ENHRY and CDR2 is SYGVKD. V was clipped by 2 bases and J by 5 bases, with 13 bases between them. The CDR3 totals 14 residues. The CDR3 region is CAISETAQADEQYF. In DNA, the CDR3 is TGTGCCATCAGTGAGACCGCACAGGCTGACGAGCAGTACTTC.

The chain combines TRBV29-1 with TRBJ2-5; D unresolved. Deletions cut 5 bases from V and 5 bases from J, with 9 bases between. From germline, CDR1 is SQVTM and CDR2 ANQGSEA. The CDR3 extends over 11 amino acids. CDR3 loop: CSVSYVETQYF. Written as DNA, the CDR3 is TGCAGCGTTTCCTACGTGGAGACCCAGTACTTC. Full variable domain (rest looked up from reference TRBV29-1 and TRBJ2-5): SAVISQKPSRDICQRGTSLTIQCQVDSQVTMMFWYRQQPGQSLTLIATANQGSEATYESGFVIDKFPISRPNLTFSTLTVSNMSPEDSSIYLCSVSYVETQYFGPGTRLLVL.

This clonotype was seen many times. CDR3 DNA: TGCGCCAGCAGCTTGGGACAGGGGACCCACGAGCAGTACTTC. Protein: CASSLGQGTHEQYF. The rearrangement links TRBV5-1 to TRBJ2-7, with 8 bases aligning to TRBD1. The CDR3 runs to 14 residues. V lost 0 bases to trimming and J lost 5 bases; unmatched junction nucleotides: 4. The germline gives CDR1 SGHRS, CDR2 YFSETQ.

This clonotype occurred many times. The chain links TRBV28 to TRBJ2-1; no definite D call. Germline-derived CDR1 and CDR2 are MDHEN and SYDVKM. This CDR3 is 12 amino acids long. Between the trimmed V and J ends, which lost 3 bases and 10 bases, there was a span of 10 bases. The CDR3 protein is CASSFRAYEQFF. In nucleotides, the CDR3 is TGTGCCAGCAGTTTCCGGGCGTACGAGCAGTTCTTC.

This clonotype showed up many times. This chain connects TRBV6-5 to TRBJ1-1; D is undetermined. Looked up from germline, CDR1 is MNHEY and CDR2 is SVGAGI. The CDR3 extends over 14 amino acids. V was cut by 4 bases and J by 0 bases, with 9 bases left in between. The CDR3 spells CASSLGRMNTEAFF. As DNA, the CDR3 is TGTGCCAGCAGTTTAGGACGGATGAACACTGAAGCTTTCTTT.

This clonotype was detected ten times or more. The V call is TRBV5-1, the J call TRBJ2-7; D may be TRBD1 (5 bases). Germline V gene lookup returns CDR1 SGHRS and CDR2 YFSETQ. This CDR3 has 14 residues. V lost 1 base, J lost 2 bases, and 10 bases lay in between. The DNA of the CDR3 is TGCGCCAGCAGCTTGATTCCAGGGCCCTACGAGCAGTACTTC. Its protein is CASSLIPGPYEQYF.

This clonotype occurred many times. This chain connects TRBV6-5 to TRBJ2-7, with 8 bases lining up with TRBD2. The CDR3 covers 16 residues. V gave up 0 bases and J gave up 1 base; unmatched junction bases: 5. Germline V lookup: CDR1 MNHEY, CDR2 SVGAGI. The CDR3, as DNA: TGTGCCAGCAGTTACTCGGTCGGACTAGCTTCCTACGAGCAGTACTTC. It codes for CASSYSVGLASYEQYF.

About this clonotype: One junction end does not reproduce the germline sequence, and a read error may be involved. The genes are TRBV27 and TRBJ2-2; D could derive from TRBD1 or TRBD2 (5 bases each). Germline assignment: CDR1 MNHEY and CDR2 SMNVEV (reference sequence). The CDR3 sequence is 16 residues long. In DNA form, the CDR3 reads TGTGCCAGCAGCCGAGGGGCGGACGCGAACACCGGGGAGCCGTTTTTT. Residues: CASSRGADANTGEPFF.

This clonotype was counted many times. The rearrangement joins TRBV18 to TRBJ1-2, with 8 bases identical to TRBD1. Germline CDR1 KGHSH, CDR2 LQKENI. This CDR3 has 16 residues. Unmatched junction bases numbered 15, after V lost 6 bases and J lost 6 bases. CDR3 residues: CASSRTTGGSGDGYTF. CDR3 in DNA: TGTGCCAGCTCCCGAACCACAGGGGGATCAGGGGATGGCTACACCTTC.

V and J are TRBV4-1 and TRBJ1-4, with 10 positions matching TRBD1. From germline, CDR1 is MGHRA and CDR2 YSYEKL. This CDR3 contains 16 residues. The V gene end was trimmed by 3 bases and the J gene end by 6 bases; junction bases not matched to a gene: 7. CDR3 protein: CASSQSPGQGYEKLFF. Here the CDR3 DNA reads TGCGCCAGCAGCCAGAGTCCGGGACAGGGGTATGAAAAACTGTTTTTT.